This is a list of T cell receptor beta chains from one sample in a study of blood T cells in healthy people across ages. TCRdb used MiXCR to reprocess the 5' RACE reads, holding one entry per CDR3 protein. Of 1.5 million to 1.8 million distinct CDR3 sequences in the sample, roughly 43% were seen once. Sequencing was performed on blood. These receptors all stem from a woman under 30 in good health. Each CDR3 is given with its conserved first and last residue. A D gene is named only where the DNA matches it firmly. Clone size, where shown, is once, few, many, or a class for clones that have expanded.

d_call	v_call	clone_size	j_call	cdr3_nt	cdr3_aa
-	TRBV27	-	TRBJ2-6	TGTGCCACCAAATCTGGGGCCAACGTCCTGACTTTC	CATKSGANVLTF
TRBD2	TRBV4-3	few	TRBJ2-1	TGCGCCAGCAGCCAAGACCCAGCGGGGTTCTACAATGAGCAGTTCTTC	CASSQDPAGFYNEQFF
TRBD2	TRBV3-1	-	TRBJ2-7	TGTGCCAGCAGCCAAGGAGCGGGAGATTTCTACGAGCAGTACTTC	CASSQGAGDFYEQYF
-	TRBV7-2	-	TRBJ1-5	TGTGCCAGCAGCATCCACTGGGGGCAAAACAATCAGCCCCAGCATTTT	CASSIHWGQNNQPQHF
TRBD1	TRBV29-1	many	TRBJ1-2	TGCAGCGTTGGCCCGGGACAGAACTATGGCTACACCTTC	CSVGPGQNYGYTF
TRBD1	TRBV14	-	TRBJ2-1	TGTGCCAGCAGCCAAGAAGCAGGGGGCTTCTACAATGAGCAGTTCTTC	CASSQEAGGFYNEQFF
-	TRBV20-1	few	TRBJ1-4	TGCAGTGCTTCTTTGTCGGGAGGGAGTAATGAAAAACTGTTTTTT	CSASLSGGSNEKLFF
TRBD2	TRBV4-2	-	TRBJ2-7	TGTGCCAGCAGCCAACAGATGCGGGGGGCTGGGTACGAGCAGTACTTC	CASSQQMRGAGYEQYF
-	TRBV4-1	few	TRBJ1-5	TGCGCCAGCAGTCAAGAAGTCGCCCTTAGCAATCAGCCCCAGCATTTT	CASSQEVALSNQPQHF
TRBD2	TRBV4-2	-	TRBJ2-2	TGTGCCAGCCAATCGAGCGGGAGTGGCACCGGGGAGCTGTTTTTT	CASQSSGSGTGELFF
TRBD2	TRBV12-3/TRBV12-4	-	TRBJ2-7	TGTGCCAGCACTGAACCGGGACTAGCGGGATTAGGGGTCTACGAGCAGTACTTC	CASTEPGLAGLGVYEQYF
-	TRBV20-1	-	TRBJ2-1	TGCAGTGCTCGGGACTTTGTGGGGTACAATGAGCAGTTCTTC	CSARDFVGYNEQFF
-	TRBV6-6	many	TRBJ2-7	TGTGCCAGCAGCCCCGGGGACAATGAGCAGTACTTC	CASSPGDNEQYF
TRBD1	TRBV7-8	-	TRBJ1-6	TGTGCCAGTAGTCCCACCGGGACAGGGAATAATTCACCCCTCCACTTT	CASSPTGTGNNSPLHF
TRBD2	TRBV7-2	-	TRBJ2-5	TGTGCCAGCAGCTTAGGGCTAGCGGGGGGGCGTGAGACCCAGTACTTC	CASSLGLAGGRETQYF